This is a list of T cell receptor beta chains from one sample in a study of beta chain features in type 1 diabetes. Assay used: immunoSEQ multiplex PCR; TCRdb lists only in-frame clones, some missing. The table includes approximately 160,000 clones, about 7.3% detected once. The sequencing input was central memory CD4+ T cells from blood. The receptors here all came from a man aged 18-30 years in good health. Each CDR3 is given with its conserved first and last residue. Fields, in order: CDR3 protein, V gene, clone size. Only some rows state a clone size, as once, few, many or a class for expanded clones.

CSVSADRAGTEAFF | TRBV29-1 | few
CASSLPTSGNNEQFF | TRBV7-2 | few
CASRSTGGLNTEAFF | TRBV5-1 | few
CASSRDTQNTEAFF | TRBV9 | few
CASTLDSSAYEQYF | TRBV5-4 | .
CASSTRTGARGYTF | TRBV9 | few
CATGGKAVDTQYF | TRBV5-6 | few
CSVNKGEGYTF | TRBV29-1 | few
CASSFDREHPYEQYF | TRBV27 | .
CASRPYTGWTEAFF | TRBV5-1 | .
CASRGTSNTGELFF | TRBV6-4 | few
CASSPQGANGNTIYF | TRBV18 | .
CASSFRRDQETQYF | TRBV7-3 | .
CASSFDSNTEAFF | TRBV5-1 | few
CASTLAGAVTDTQYF | TRBV2 | .
CASSFQPDRGTAFF | TRBV7-2 | .
CSVEPGGQETQYF | TRBV29-1 | .
CASSFPAGQGPRGANVLTF | TRBV28 | many
CASSLTGRNTEAFF | TRBV5-1 | few
CASSFGAGGIHQPQHF | TRBV5-6 | .
CAWSPKRGGYSTDTQYF | TRBV30 | many
CASSQFQGVRNIQYF | TRBV4-3 | .
CASSYSTSGRDEQYF | TRBV6-5 | few
CASSLNGAGDNEQFF | TRBV2 | many
CASSQVGVGGPSYEQYF | TRBV4-3 | .
CASSLSVQGTYEQYF | TRBV27 | few
CATEAGFFDEKLFF | TRBV15 | few
CASSQPIGLGSGEQYF | TRBV4-1 | .
CASSQDLMRGRGQPQHF | TRBV4-3 | few
CASRPGGGDTQYF | TRBV9 | .
CASTTGTGELFF | TRBV27 | few
CASSSGQGLAETQYF | TRBV5-1 | few
CASSLEVRSTEAFF | TRBV27 | many
CASSLKRPGTAYTYEQYF | TRBV5-1 | few
CASSESRKAGEETQYF | TRBV6-1 | few
CASSVDPQNYEQYF | TRBV9 | few
CASSQGSGRTTQETQYF | TRBV4-2 | few
CASSQGTAAIF | TRBV6-6 | few